The next 30 T cell receptor beta chains were all read from a single sample in a study of T cells in Graves' hyperthyroidism and ophthalmopathy. Amplification of TCR beta CDR3 regions used RNA as the template. HTBI primers were the set used in a first-round RT-PCR of the TCR CDR3. A single record per CDR3 protein comes from TCRdb applying MiXCR to the multiplex PCR reads. The sample has more than 650,000 distinct CDR3 sequences, around 13% seen once. The sequencing input was blood. Receptors originate from a woman between 18 and 29 years old with Graves' hyperthyroidism.

The rearrangement uses TRBV7-3 and TRBJ1-1; weak D call: TRBD1 (5 bases). V was shortened by 3 bases and J by 9 bases, with 14 bases between the two germline ends. There are 13 residues in the CDR3. Germline V CDR1 and CDR2: SGHTA, FQGTGA. CDR3 DNA: TGTGCCAGCAGCTTCGGGGCGGGGGAGAAAGCTTTCTTT. This sequence encodes CASSFGAGEKAFF.

The chain carries TRBV19 and TRBJ1-1, with a possible D match to TRBD1 (5 bases). This CDR3 contains 14 residues. CDR1 is LNHDA and CDR2 is SQIVND in the germline V gene (reference sequence). Trimming left V 6 bases short and J 0 bases short, with 11 bases between. CDR3 sequence reads: CASRVDIMNTEAFF. CDR3 coding DNA: TGTGCCAGTAGGGTGGACATCATGAACACTGAAGCTTTCTTT.

Many counts were recorded for this clonotype. The rearrangement uses TRBV20-1 and TRBJ1-5; D is ambiguous. CDR3 length equals 12 residues. V was shortened by 3 bases and J by 4 bases, with 7 bases between the two germline ends. The germline CDR1 and CDR2 sequences are DFQATT and SNEGSKA (reference sequence). The CDR3 is CSARWGNQPQHF. As DNA, the CDR3 is TGCAGTGCTAGGTGGGGTAATCAGCCCCAGCATTTT.

In this sample, this clonotype turned up many times. The CDR3: CARSSGANVLTF. In nucleotides, the CDR3 is TGTGCCAGGAGCTCTGGGGCCAACGTCCTGACTTTC. The genes are TRBV2 and TRBJ2-6, with D uncertain. This CDR3 is 12 amino acids long. CDR1 is SNHLY, CDR2 FYNNEI, per germline. V lost 9 bases to trimming and J lost 0 bases, with 3 bases between them.

Note on this clonotype: A much larger clone differs from this one at a single base, so this may be a read error. No conserved phenylalanine or tryptophan is present at the end of the CDR3, so a read error is the likely explanation. The chain carries TRBV11-2 and TRBJ2-5, with TRBD2 matching 8 bases. Germline V gene sequence: CDR1 SGHAT, CDR2 FQNNGV. The CDR3 has 15 amino acids. Unmatched junction bases numbered 11, after V lost 11 bases and J lost 0 bases. The CDR3 sequence is CASQPTSGNQETQYL. The CDR3 bases are TGTGCCTCCCAACCAACTAGCGGCAACCAAGAGACCCAGTACTTA.

This clonotype was counted many times. The chain carries TRBV3-1 and TRBJ2-1; 9 bases are a match to TRBD1. After removal of 2 bases from V and 3 bases from J, the junction contained 2 bases not matched to a gene. Germline-derived CDR1 and CDR2 are LGHDT and YNNKEL (reference sequence). The CDR3 runs 15 residues. CDR3 protein: CASSQPGQGYNEQFF. The DNA for the CDR3 is TGTGCCAGCAGCCAACCGGGACAGGGCTACAATGAGCAGTTCTTC.

The J gene is TRBJ1-2, the V gene TRBV30; 11 positions agree with TRBD1. This CDR3 contains 14 residues. Germline trimming cut 3 bases from V and 7 bases from J; bases unmatched to any gene: 7. Germline loops: CDR1 GTSNPN, CDR2 SVGIG (reference sequence). CDR3 sequence reads: CAWRGQGALAGYTF. The CDR3 DNA follows: TGTGCCTGGAGAGGACAGGGGGCGTTAGCTGGCTACACCTTC.

In this sample, this clonotype turned up many times. The rearrangement joins TRBV4-3 to TRBJ1-5; 7 bases align to TRBD1. Germline assignment: CDR1 LGHNA and CDR2 YSLEER. The CDR3 is 17 residues long. J gave up 4 bases and V 6 bases, and 15 bases lay outside the gene matches. The CDR3 coding sequence is TGCGCCAGCAGTGACTCTGCAAAAAAGGGGGCTAATCAGCCCCAGCATTTT. As protein: CASSDSAKKGANQPQHF.

The rearrangement uses TRBV18 and TRBJ1-2, with 10 positions matching TRBD1. CDR3 length: 14 residues. Looked up from germline, CDR1 is KGHSH and CDR2 is LQKENI. V was pared by 3 bases and J by 7 bases, with 5 bases of the junction left unmatched. CDR3 DNA sequence: TGTGCCAGCTCACCCGGGACAGGGGTAATTGGCTACACCTTC. Protein: CASSPGTGVIGYTF. The variable domain in full, completed from reference TRBV18 and TRBJ1-2, reads NAGVMQNPRHLVRRRGQEARLRCSPMKGHSHVYWYRQLPEEGLKFMVYLQKENIIDESGMPKERFSAEFPKEGPSILRIQQVVRGDSAAYFCASSPGTGVIGYTFGSGTRLTVV.

This clonotype has only a few counts. The V gene is TRBV27, the J gene TRBJ2-5, with 9 bases identical to TRBD1. The CDR3 runs 15 residues. The V gene end was trimmed by 8 bases and the J gene end by 4 bases; junction bases not matched to a gene: 11. In germline, CDR1 is MNHEY, CDR2 SMNVEV (reference sequence). The DNA for the CDR3 is TGTGCCAGCTCCGACGGGACAGGGCTTGGAGAGACCCAGTACTTC. The encoded protein is CASSDGTGLGETQYF.

This clonotype was seen a few times. The rearrangement joins TRBV13 to TRBJ2-1, with D tentatively TRBD1 or TRBD2 (5 bases each). The CDR3 consists of 15 residues. The germline V and J ends were trimmed by 8 bases and 9 bases, with 23 bases remaining between them. Germline V gene sequence: CDR1 PRHDT, CDR2 FYEKMQ (reference sequence). For the CDR3, the DNA is TGTGCCAGCGGGGTTGTCGGGACCCCAAGCGGTGAGCAGTTCTTC. Protein product: CASGVVGTPSGEQFF.

The count of this clonotype is one. This sequence joins TRBV9 and TRBJ2-5, with 11 bases matching TRBD1. Germline CDR1 is SGDLS and CDR2 is YYNGEE. The CDR3 totals 17 residues. With 0 bases clipped from V and 5 bases from J, the junction kept 9 bases outside the gene matches. As DNA, the CDR3 is TGTGCCAGCAGCGTAGGCCCGGACAGGGGGCGCGGGGAGACCCAGTACTTC. The encoded protein is CASSVGPDRGRGETQYF.

The V call is TRBV7-2, the J call TRBJ2-1, with D perhaps TRBD2 (7 bases). Per the germline V gene, CDR1 is SGHTA and CDR2 is FQGNSA. V was shortened by 1 base and J by 13 bases, with 20 bases between the two germline ends. The CDR3 runs 15 residues. CDR3 in DNA: TGTGCCAGCAGCTTAGAGGGTCAGGGGACTACGGCACAGTTCTTC. Protein: CASSLEGQGTTAQFF.

On this clonotype: At one end, the junction sequence differs from germline, possibly due to a read error. V is TRBV11-2 and J is TRBJ2-3, with unresolved D. Germline V lookup: CDR1 SGHAT, CDR2 FQNNGV. The CDR3 has 13 residues. This chain's CDR3 is CASSLARALPPDF. The DNA for the CDR3 is TGTGCCAGCAGCTTGGCCCGGGCCCTCCCGCCGGATTTT.

In its sample, this clonotype was seen many times. The chain is built from TRBV11-2 and TRBJ2-1; D possibly corresponds to TRBD1 (5 bases). CDR1 and CDR2 from the germline V gene are SGHAT and FQNNGV. CDR3 length: 15 residues. Trimming pared 5 bases from V and 2 bases from J, leaving 13 bases between. CDR3 sequence: CASSVGAWAYNEQFF. The CDR3 DNA reads as TGTGCCAGCAGCGTAGGGGCCTGGGCCTACAATGAGCAGTTCTTC.

Many counts were recorded for this clonotype. The V and J genes are TRBV4-1 and TRBJ2-7; D possibly corresponds to TRBD2 (6 bases). The CDR3 length is 15 residues. Trimming took 1 base from V and 3 from J, leaving 13 bases between them. The V gene's germline CDR1 is MGHRA and CDR2 YSYEKL. CDR3 nucleotides: TGCGCCAGCAGCCAAGGGACGGGAGAGGGCTACGAGCAGTACTTC. Amino acid sequence: CASSQGTGEGYEQYF.

This clonotype was detected ten times or more. The chain joins TRBV30 to TRBJ2-7; TRBD2 matches at 9 bases. This CDR3 spans 14 amino acids. V shed 5 bases, J shed 3 bases, and the junction held 8 bases outside the gene matches. The germline V gene has CDR1 GTSNPN and CDR2 SVGIG (reference sequence). Here the CDR3 reads CAWQPLAGYYEQYF. Here the CDR3 DNA reads TGTGCCTGGCAGCCGCTAGCGGGATACTACGAGCAGTACTTC.

This clonotype was recorded many times. The chain employs TRBV28 and TRBJ2-3; 7 nucleotides line up with TRBD2. V shed 6 bases and J 4 bases; nucleotides not matched to a gene: 13. The CDR3 consists of 16 residues. Per the germline V gene, CDR1 is MDHEN and CDR2 is SYDVKM. The CDR3 reads CASSSPALAAPDTQYF. Written as DNA, the CDR3 is TGTGCCAGCAGCTCCCCCGCCCTAGCGGCGCCAGATACGCAGTATTTT. The whole variable domain, remainder taken from reference TRBV28 and TRBJ2-3, is DVKVTQSSRYLVKRTGEKVFLECVQDMDHENMFWYRQDPGLGLRLIYFSYDVKMKEKGDIPEGYSVSREKKERFSLILESASTNQTSMYLCASSSPALAAPDTQYFGPGTRLTVL.

On this clonotype: One junction end disagrees with the germline gene, perhaps due to a read error. The V and J genes are TRBV10-3 and TRBJ1-1; D uncertain. The CDR3 is 14 residues long. Germline V CDR1 and CDR2: ENHRY, SYGVKD. The CDR3: CAISASPSNTETFF. CDR3 DNA: TGTGCCATCAGTGCGTCTCCATCGAACACTGAAACTTTCTTT.

This clonotype was observed at least ten times. This sequence joins TRBV28 and TRBJ1-5; 7 bases agree with TRBD1. Germline-derived CDR1 and CDR2 are MDHEN and SYDVKM. The CDR3 spans 16 residues. Unmatched junction bases numbered 10, after V lost 2 bases and J lost 6 bases. CDR3 loop: CASSLGLDRRAQPQHF. In nucleotides, the CDR3 is TGTGCCAGCAGTTTAGGTTTGGACAGGAGGGCTCAGCCCCAGCATTTT.

This clonotype was recorded many times. The rearrangement uses TRBV2 and TRBJ2-7; D is uncertain. Trimming removed 10 bases from V and 2 bases from J, with 15 bases in between. The CDR3 is made up of 13 amino acids. Germline-derived CDR1 and CDR2 are SNHLY and FYNNEI. CDR3 sequence reads: CANVGSQTYEQYF. The DNA of the CDR3 is TGTGCCAACGTGGGCAGCCAGACCTACGAGCAGTACTTC. Combining the CDR3 with reference TRBV2 and TRBJ2-7 gives the whole variable domain EPEVTQTPSHQVTQMGQEVILRCVPISNHLYFYWYRQILGQKVEFLVSFYNNEISEKSEIFDDQFSVERPDGSNFTLKIRSTKLEDSAMYFCANVGSQTYEQYFGPGTRLTVT.

This clonotype was counted between two and nine times. V gene TRBV7-2 combines with J gene TRBJ1-4; D is unclear. CDR3 length: 17 amino acids. V was clipped by 2 bases and J by 0 bases, with 13 bases between them. Germline lookup yields CDR1 SGHTA and CDR2 FQGNSA. Here the CDR3 reads CASSLSEQMATNEKLFF. The DNA of the CDR3 is TGTGCCAGCAGCTTATCGGAACAGATGGCAACTAATGAAAAACTGTTTTTT.

This clonotype was counted ten times or more. The chain has TRBV20-1 and TRBJ2-7; D gene uncertain. CDR1 is DFQATT, CDR2 SNEGSKA, per germline (reference sequence). The CDR3 extends over 16 amino acids. Trimming removed 1 base from V and 1 base from J, with 17 bases in between. CDR3 region: CSARGTPATLSYEQYF. The CDR3 DNA sequence: TGCAGTGCTAGAGGCACCCCTGCGACCCTTTCCTACGAGCAGTACTTC.

In this sample, this clonotype turned up a few times. J is TRBJ2-1 and V is TRBV20-1, with D unclear. Trimming shortened V by 2 bases and J by 8 bases, and 7 bases separated the two germline ends. The CDR3 loop spans 11 amino acids. Germline CDR1 and CDR2: DFQATT and SNEGSKA (reference sequence). The CDR3 protein is CSARKVYEQFF. The CDR3 nucleotides are TGCAGTGCTAGAAAAGTCTATGAGCAGTTCTTC.

The table lists this clonotype with many counts. The genes are TRBV5-1 and TRBJ2-3, with TRBD2 matching over 13 bases. This CDR3 contains 16 residues. In germline, CDR1 is SGHRS, CDR2 YFSETQ. J lost 4 bases, V lost 0 bases, and 2 bases had no gene match. CDR3 protein: CASSLAGLAGPDTQYF. CDR3 nucleotide sequence: TGCGCCAGCAGCTTGGCGGGACTAGCGGGACCAGATACGCAGTATTTT. Full variable domain (outside the CDR3, taken from reference TRBV5-1 and TRBJ2-3): KAGVTQTPRYLIKTRGQQVTLSCSPISGHRSVSWYQQTPGQGLQFLFEYFSETQRNKGNFPGRFSGRQFSNSRSEMNVSTLELGDSALYLCASSLAGLAGPDTQYFGPGTRLTVL.

This clonotype came up a few times. The CDR3 nucleotides are TGTGCCAGCAGTGACATGAGTGAGCAGTTCTTC. Translation: CASSDMSEQFF. This sequence joins TRBV2 and TRBJ2-1; D uncertain. CDR3 length: 11 residues. The V end was cut by 3 bases, the J end by 9 bases, with 6 bases between. The germline V gene encodes CDR1 SNHLY and CDR2 FYNNEI. The full variable domain, in which reference TRBV2 and TRBJ2-1 provide the parts outside the CDR3, is EPEVTQTPSHQVTQMGQEVILRCVPISNHLYFYWYRQILGQKVEFLVSFYNNEISEKSEIFDDQFSVERPDGSNFTLKIRSTKLEDSAMYFCASSDMSEQFFGPGTRLTVL.

In its sample, this clonotype was seen a few times. This chain uses TRBV5-1 with TRBJ2-1; D unclear. There are 14 residues in the CDR3. Germline CDR1 reads SGHRS; CDR2 reads YFSETQ. V was trimmed by 7 bases and J by 5 bases, leaving 16 bases between them. CDR3 DNA: TGCGCCAGCGCCAGGACCCCTGGGGACAATGAGCAGTTCTTC. Its protein product is CASARTPGDNEQFF.

This clonotype has just a few counts. Its ends do not fully match the called genes, so a read error is possible. V usage is TRBV11-3 and J usage is TRBJ2-5, with unresolved D. This CDR3 spans 16 amino acids. Germline V gene sequence: CDR1 SGHNT, CDR2 YENEEA. As DNA, the CDR3 is TGTGACAGCAGCCTCCGGGCCAGCTCTGGCAGCGAGACCCAGTACTTC. Translation: CDSSLRASSGSETQYF.

This clonotype was detected many times. CDR3 nucleotide sequence: TGTGCCAGCACTTCGGACCGGCGATCTAGCGGGAGAGGACGGCAGTTCTTC. It specifies CASTSDRRSSGRGRQFF. V and J are TRBV6-2 or TRBV6-3 and TRBJ2-1, with 10 bases lining up with TRBD2. CDR1 is MNHEY, CDR2 SVGEGT, per germline. The ends lost 7 bases at V and 12 bases at J; junction bases unmatched: 21. The CDR3 has 17 residues.

This chain links TRBV6-1 with TRBJ1-1; D gene unclear. The germline gives CDR1 MNHNS, CDR2 SASEGT. V lost 7 bases to trimming and J lost 0 bases, with 6 bases between them. This CDR3 contains 12 residues. The CDR3 DNA follows: TGTGCCAGCACTTTTTTGAACACTGAAGCTTTCTTT. Translating gives CASTFLNTEAFF.